In its sample, the clone carrying this T cell receptor (beta chain) was seen once. This sample stems from a study of blood T cell repertoires in COVID-19. Study as a whole: Samples representing acute and convalescent COVID-19 were sourced from the United States, Italy and Spain.

Authors' analysis steps: Estimated nucleated cell counts came from reference gene primer amplification. Clones were sequenced by immunoSEQ multiplex PCR, and TCRdb holds only the in-frame ones, with some missing. V, J and clone size are those of that table, while D and trimming were read from the DNA. The data contain 150,000 or so clones, roughly 84% of them seen just once; the ten biggest clones take up 13% to 15%. This receptor was taken from a man between 18 and 35 years old with active or convalescent COVID-19. The sequencing sample was made of peripheral blood.

DNA for the CDR3: TGTGCCAGCAGTGAATGGACAGCCTCCTATGGCTACACCTTC. Translation gives CASSEWTASYGYTF. The chain recombines TRBV2 with TRBJ1-2, with D perhaps TRBD1 (6 bases). Germline values: CDR1 SNHLY, CDR2 FYNNEI. V was clipped by 2 bases and J by 4 bases, with 11 bases between them. CDR3 length: 14 amino acids.